These 27 T cell receptor beta chains share one sample of origin, sequenced in a study of blood T cell repertoires in COVID-19 (dated by TCRdb to about 2020). Library preparation used the immunoSEQ multiplex PCR assay. This immuneACCESS table, as held by TCRdb, lists in-frame sequences with V and J called but not all clones. Of the missing ones, under half trace to an unresolved V gene in checked studies; the others have no known cause. The sample table records some 270,000 clones; 89% of these occur just once. The ten largest clones capture 1.9% of the sample. Source material: PBMCs or T cells enriched from blood (not recorded which). Receptor source: a woman aged 55-69 years who had recovered from COVID-19.

The CDR3 reads CASSIGQIPSYEQYF. The CDR3 DNA is TGTGCCAGTAGTATTGGGCAGATACCTTCCTACGAGCAGTACTTC. V gene TRBV19 combines with J gene TRBJ2-7; D ambiguous. Germline lookup yields CDR1 LNHDA and CDR2 SQIVND (reference sequence). Deletions cut 3 bases from V and 1 base from J, with 13 bases between. CDR3 length: 15 amino acids. Based on the CDR3 plus reference TRBV19 and TRBJ2-7, the full variable domain is DGGITQSPKYLFRKEGQNVTLSCEQNLNHDAMYWYRQDPGQGLRLIYYSQIVNDFQKGDIAEGYSVSREKKESFPLTVTSAQKNPTAFYLCASSIGQIPSYEQYFGPGTRLTVT.

About this clone: With a much larger clone just one base away, this may be a read error. Other DNA sequences in this sample translate to the same CDR3. The chain is built from TRBV2 and TRBJ2-3; tentatively, D is TRBD2 (5 bases). The CDR3 totals 15 residues. Germline V lookup: CDR1 SNHLY, CDR2 FYNNEI. V was shortened by 4 bases and J by 1 base, with 12 bases between the two germline ends. The CDR3, as DNA: TGTGCCAGCAGTGGTCGGACTGGGGGCACAGATACGCAGTATTTT. The encoded protein is CASSGRTGGTDTQYF.

The gene calls are TRBV10-1 and TRBJ1-1; D not certain. The CDR3 has 13 residues. Germline V gene sequence: CDR1 WNHNN, CDR2 SYGVQD (reference sequence). Trimming left V 8 bases short and J 4 bases short, with 14 bases between. The CDR3 DNA is TGCGCCAGCTCGACCGGACTCCCCACTGAAGCTTTCTTT. This translates into CASSTGLPTEAFF.

The rearrangement links TRBV29-1 to TRBJ1-1; D might be TRBD1 (5 bases). With 6 bases removed from V and 7 bases from J, the gap between germline ends came to 12 bases. The V gene's germline CDR1 is SQVTM and CDR2 ANQGSEA. The CDR3 sequence is 11 residues long. The CDR3 coding sequence is TGCAGCGTGGGCTACCAGGGTGAAGCTTTCTTT. Its translation: CSVGYQGEAFF.

The chain uses TRBV7-2 and TRBJ2-1; 7 positions match TRBD2. Trimming at V came to 4 bases and at J to 1 base, leaving 1 base not matched to a gene. The germline CDR1 and CDR2 sequences are SGHTA and FQGNSA. This CDR3 comprises 14 residues. The chain's CDR3 is CASSWDYSYNEQFF. CDR3 DNA: TGTGCCAGCAGCTGGGACTATTCCTACAATGAGCAGTTCTTC.

V and J are TRBV25-1 and TRBJ1-4, with 7 positions matching TRBD1. V lost 1 base to trimming and J lost 8 bases; unmatched junction nucleotides: 4. Per germline, CDR1 MGHDK and CDR2 SYGVNS. The CDR3 has 14 amino acids. The CDR3 loop reads CASSELTGTEKLFF. CDR3 bases: TGTGCCAGCAGTGAATTGACAGGGACCGAAAAACTGTTTTTT.

The chain combines TRBV6-5 with TRBJ1-5, with a weak D call TRBD1 (5 bases). The CDR3 totals 15 residues. Trimming took 10 bases from V and 1 from J, leaving 17 bases between them. The V gene's germline CDR1 is MNHEY and CDR2 SVGAGI. Here the CDR3 reads CATRGGGESNQPQHF. CDR3 sequence (DNA): TGTGCCACCCGGGGCGGGGGTGAGAGCAATCAGCCCCAGCATTTT.

V is TRBV11-2 and J is TRBJ2-7, with TRBD2 matching over 7 bases. V was pared by 5 bases and J by 4 bases, with 5 bases of the junction left unmatched. From germline, CDR1 is SGHAT and CDR2 FQNNGV. The CDR3 is made up of 13 amino acids. Written as DNA, the CDR3 is TGTGCCAGCAGCCAGGGACTAAAGTACGAGCAGTACTTC. Protein product: CASSQGLKYEQYF.

The J gene is TRBJ1-1, the V gene TRBV7-6; 9 positions match TRBD1. Germline V lookup: CDR1 SGHVS, CDR2 FNYEAQ. CDR3 length equals 12 residues. V shed 6 bases, J shed 6 bases, and the junction held 2 bases outside the gene matches. Here the CDR3 DNA reads TGTGCCAGCAGAGGGGACAGGGCTGAAGCTTTCTTT. Its protein product is CASRGDRAEAFF.

The chain is built from TRBV2 and TRBJ2-2; D gene ambiguous. Trimming removed 10 bases at V and 7 bases at J, with 13 bases between. CDR1 and CDR2 (germline): SNHLY, FYNNEI. CDR3 length equals 12 residues. The CDR3 spells CAIRLQHGELFF. CDR3 sequence (DNA): TGTGCCATTCGCCTTCAACACGGGGAGCTGTTTTTT.

The chain joins TRBV7-3 to TRBJ1-6; weak D call: TRBD1 (5 bases). Trimming took 2 bases from V and 8 from J, leaving 10 bases between them. This CDR3 comprises 14 residues. The V gene's germline CDR1 is SGHTA and CDR2 FQGTGA. DNA for the CDR3: TGTGCCAGCAGCTTAGCAGGGTATTATTCACCCCTCCACTTT. Encoded protein: CASSLAGYYSPLHF.

This clone was observed a few times. The V and J genes are TRBV5-1 and TRBJ1-2; TRBD1 aligns across 7 bases. V dropped 5 bases and J dropped 6; count of bases not matched to a gene: 7. The V gene's germline CDR1 is SGHRS and CDR2 YFSETQ. This CDR3 has 13 amino acids. CDR3 nucleotide sequence: TGCGCCAGCAGAGACAGGGCGGACGATGGCTACACCTTC. It codes for CASRDRADDGYTF.

The chain is built from TRBV30 and TRBJ2-2; TRBD1 might be the D (6 bases). Per germline, CDR1 GTSNPN and CDR2 SVGIG (reference sequence). V gave up 4 bases and J gave up 6 bases, with 12 bases separating them. CDR3 length: 13 residues. CDR3 amino acids: CAWNSRGSGELFF. Here the CDR3 DNA reads TGTGCCTGGAATTCCAGGGGCTCCGGGGAGCTGTTTTTT.

J is TRBJ2-1 and V is TRBV10-1, with TRBD2 identical over 8 bases. CDR3 length: 13 residues. Germline lookup yields CDR1 WNHNN and CDR2 SYGVQD (reference sequence). The V and J ends lost 4 bases and 10 bases, in that order; junction bases with no gene match: 6. The CDR3 region has the DNA TGCGCCAGCAGTGCCCAGCGGGAGAACGAGCAGTTCTTC. Residues: CASSAQRENEQFF.

The chain uses TRBV11-3 and TRBJ2-5; D unresolved. Germline V CDR1 and CDR2: SGHNT, YENEEA. Between the trimmed V and J ends, which lost 5 bases and 5 bases, there was a span of 15 bases. The CDR3 totals 14 residues. In DNA, the CDR3 is TGTGCCAGCAGCCGCACGCCAGGTCTTGAGACCCAGTACTTC. The encoded protein is CASSRTPGLETQYF.

This clone was detected once. The chain links TRBV6-5 to TRBJ1-2; possibly TRBD1 for D (6 bases). Deletions cut 4 bases from V and 1 base from J, with 13 bases between. Germline V gives CDR1 MNHEY, CDR2 SVGAGI. The CDR3 runs 15 residues. CDR3 DNA sequence: TGTGCCAGCAGTTTCGGACAGACCGATAACTATGGCTACACCTTC. It translates to CASSFGQTDNYGYTF.

The J gene is TRBJ2-2, the V gene TRBV5-1; D may be TRBD1 (6 bases). With 1 base removed from V and 1 base from J, the gap between germline ends came to 11 bases. CDR1 is SGHRS and CDR2 is YFSETQ in the germline V gene. The CDR3 spans 16 residues. CDR3 in DNA: TGCGCCAGCAGCTTGTTAACACAGGGGAACACCGGGGAGCTGTTTTTT. It specifies CASSLLTQGNTGELFF.

Written as DNA, the CDR3 is TGCGCCAGCAGTAATCCGGTAAACACTGAAGCTTTCTTT. Translation: CASSNPVNTEAFF. The V and J genes are TRBV5-1 and TRBJ1-1; D unresolved. V lost 5 bases, J lost 2 bases, and 10 bases lay in between. The germline gives CDR1 SGHRS, CDR2 YFSETQ. CDR3 length: 13 residues.

V and J are TRBV11-3 and TRBJ1-4; TRBD1 is a possible D gene (5 bases). V was cut by 5 bases and J by 7 bases, with 14 bases left in between. The germline gives CDR1 SGHNT, CDR2 YENEEA. There are 14 residues in the CDR3. CDR3 DNA sequence: TGTGCCAGCAGCCTCGGACATCAAGGTGAAAAACTGTTTTTT. It yields the protein CASSLGHQGEKLFF.

This clone was detected a few times. Other nucleotide sequences from this sample produce the same CDR3. The gene calls are TRBV5-1 and TRBJ1-1; 7 bases agree with TRBD1. The length of the CDR3 is 14 residues. With 0 bases clipped from V and 1 base from J, the junction kept 0 bases outside the gene matches. CDR1 and CDR2 (germline): SGHRS, YFSETQ. CDR3 loop: CASSLDRGNTEAFF. CDR3 nucleotide sequence: TGCGCCAGCAGCTTGGACAGGGGGAACACTGAAGCTTTCTTT.

The chain joins TRBV10-3 to TRBJ1-6; 8 bases fit TRBD1. This CDR3 comprises 15 residues. J was trimmed by 10 bases and V by 5 bases; bases with no gene match: 10. Germline CDR1 reads ENHRY; CDR2 reads SYGVKD. CDR3 nucleotides: TGTGCCATCAGTTCCTCGATGGACAGGGACTCACCCCTCCACTTT. Amino acids: CAISSSMDRDSPLHF.

The CDR3 bases are TGTGCCAGCAGCATACTAACAGGGGGCTACGAGCAGTACTTC. This translates into CASSILTGGYEQYF. This sequence joins TRBV9 and TRBJ2-7; 8 bases fit TRBD1. Germline V CDR1 and CDR2: SGDLS, YYNGEE. There are 14 residues in the CDR3. Trimming cost V 4 bases and J 3 bases; bases outside gene matches: 6.

V usage is TRBV2 and J usage is TRBJ2-2; a possible D gene is TRBD2 (6 bases). The CDR3 covers 15 residues. The germline CDR1 and CDR2 sequences are SNHLY and FYNNEI. The V end was cut by 5 bases, the J end by 6 bases, with 16 bases between. The CDR3 DNA is TGTGCCAGCAGTCAGACTAGAAATGGCGCCGGGGAGCTGTTTTTT. This codes for CASSQTRNGAGELFF. The full variable domain, its missing parts supplied by reference TRBV2 and TRBJ2-2, is EPEVTQTPSHQVTQMGQEVILRCVPISNHLYFYWYRQILGQKVEFLVSFYNNEISEKSEIFDDQFSVERPDGSNFTLKIRSTKLEDSAMYFCASSQTRNGAGELFFGEGSRLTVL.

J is TRBJ1-3 and V is TRBV7-2; the D gene is possibly TRBD1 (5 bases). Trimming cost V 4 bases and J 5 bases, with 12 bases left between them. CDR3 size: 14 residues. Germline V lookup: CDR1 SGHTA, CDR2 FQGNSA. The chain's CDR3 is CASSSQTARNTIYF. The CDR3 DNA reads TGTGCCAGCAGCTCCCAGACAGCTAGAAACACCATATATTTT.

This clone has more than one count but fewer than ten. The chain recombines TRBV7-9 with TRBJ1-2; D unclear. Trimming removed 5 bases at V and 5 bases at J, with 15 bases between. The CDR3 extends over 14 amino acids. Germline V gene sequence: CDR1 SEHNR, CDR2 FQNEAQ (reference sequence). The CDR3 DNA reads as TGTGCCAGCAGCCCCCCTGCAGGCCCATATGGCTACACCTTC. Encoded protein: CASSPPAGPYGYTF.

The chain joins TRBV19 to TRBJ1-2; D may be TRBD1 (6 bases). Looked up from germline, CDR1 is LNHDA and CDR2 is SQIVND (reference sequence). The CDR3 contains 13 residues. Between the trimmed V and J ends, which lost 2 bases and 7 bases, there was a span of 11 bases. CDR3 residues: CASSIQGIVGYTF. For the CDR3, the DNA is TGTGCCAGTAGTATACAGGGGATCGTTGGCTACACCTTC.

The chain employs TRBV18 and TRBJ2-7; possibly TRBD2 for D (6 bases). This CDR3 spans 14 amino acids. Trimming took 8 bases from V and 3 from J, leaving 17 bases between them. Germline V gives CDR1 KGHSH, CDR2 LQKENI. The CDR3 nucleotides are TGTGCCAGCCGGCCGGGGCGGGATGGCTACGAGCAGTACTTC. This encodes CASRPGRDGYEQYF. Complete variable domain (other parts from reference TRBV18 and TRBJ2-7): NAGVMQNPRHLVRRRGQEARLRCSPMKGHSHVYWYRQLPEEGLKFMVYLQKENIIDESGMPKERFSAEFPKEGPSILRIQQVVRGDSAAYFCASRPGRDGYEQYFGPGTRLTVT.